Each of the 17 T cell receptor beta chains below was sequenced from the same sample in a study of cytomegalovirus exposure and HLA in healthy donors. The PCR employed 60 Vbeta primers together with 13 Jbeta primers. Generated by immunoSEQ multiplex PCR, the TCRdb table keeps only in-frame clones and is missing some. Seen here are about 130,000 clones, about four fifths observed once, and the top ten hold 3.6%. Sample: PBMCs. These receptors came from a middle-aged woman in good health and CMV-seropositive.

CDR3 protein: CASSVDPANYGYTF. The CDR3 DNA follows: TGTGCCAGCAGCGTAGATCCAGCTAACTATGGCTACACCTTC. V gene TRBV9 combines with J gene TRBJ1-2; no clear D. V lost 0 bases to trimming and J lost 0 bases, with 6 bases between them. The CDR3 spans 14 residues. CDR1 SGDLS and CDR2 YYNGEE come from the germline V gene.

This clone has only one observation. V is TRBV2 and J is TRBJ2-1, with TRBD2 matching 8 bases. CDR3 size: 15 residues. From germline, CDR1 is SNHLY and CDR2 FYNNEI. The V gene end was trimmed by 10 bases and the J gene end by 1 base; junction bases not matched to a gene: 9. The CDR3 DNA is TGTGCCACAAGGACTAGCCAAATATCCTACAATGAGCAGTTCTTC. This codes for CATRTSQISYNEQFF.

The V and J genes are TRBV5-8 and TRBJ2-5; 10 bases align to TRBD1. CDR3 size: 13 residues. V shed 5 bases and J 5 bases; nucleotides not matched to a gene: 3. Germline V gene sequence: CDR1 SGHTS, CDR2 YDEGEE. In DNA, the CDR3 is TGTGCCAGCAGTGGACAGGGGGAGGAGACCCAGTACTTC. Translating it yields CASSGQGEETQYF.

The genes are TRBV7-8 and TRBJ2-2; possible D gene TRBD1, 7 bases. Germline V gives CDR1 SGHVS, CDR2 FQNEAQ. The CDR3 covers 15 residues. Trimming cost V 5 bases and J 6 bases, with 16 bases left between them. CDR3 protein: CASSPGGRRSGELFF. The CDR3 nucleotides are TGTGCCAGCAGCCCAGGGGGGAGGCGGTCCGGGGAGCTGTTTTTT.

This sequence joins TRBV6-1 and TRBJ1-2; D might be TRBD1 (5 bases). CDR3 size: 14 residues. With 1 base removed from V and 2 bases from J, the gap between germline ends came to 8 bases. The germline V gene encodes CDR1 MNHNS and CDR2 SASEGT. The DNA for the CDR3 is TGTGCCAGCAGTGAAGTGGCAGGGAACTATGGCTACACCTTC. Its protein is CASSEVAGNYGYTF.

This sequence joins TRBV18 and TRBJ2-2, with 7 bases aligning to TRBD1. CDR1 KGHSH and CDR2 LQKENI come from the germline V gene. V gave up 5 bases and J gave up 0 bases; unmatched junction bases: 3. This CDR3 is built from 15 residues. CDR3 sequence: CASSEGTANTGELFF. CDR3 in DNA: TGTGCCAGCTCAGAAGGGACAGCGAACACCGGGGAGCTGTTTTTT.

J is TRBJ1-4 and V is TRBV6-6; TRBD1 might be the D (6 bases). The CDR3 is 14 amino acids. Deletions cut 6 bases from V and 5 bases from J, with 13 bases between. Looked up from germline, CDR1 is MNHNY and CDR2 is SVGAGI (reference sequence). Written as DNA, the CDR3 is TGTGCCAGCAGACCGGGACAAATAAATGAAAAACTGTTTTTT. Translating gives CASRPGQINEKLFF.

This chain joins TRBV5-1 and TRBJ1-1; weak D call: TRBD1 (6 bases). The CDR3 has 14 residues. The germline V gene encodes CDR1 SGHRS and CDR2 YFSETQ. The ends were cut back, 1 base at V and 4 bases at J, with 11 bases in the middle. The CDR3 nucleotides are TGCGCCAGCAGCTTGAAACAGGGTTCCACTGAAGCTTTCTTT. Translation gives CASSLKQGSTEAFF.

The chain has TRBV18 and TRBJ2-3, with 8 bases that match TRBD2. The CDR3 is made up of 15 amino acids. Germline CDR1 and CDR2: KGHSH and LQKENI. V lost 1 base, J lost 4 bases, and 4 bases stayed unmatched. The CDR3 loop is CASSPRVAGPDTQYF. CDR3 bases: TGTGCCAGCTCACCACGGGTAGCGGGACCAGATACGCAGTATTTT.

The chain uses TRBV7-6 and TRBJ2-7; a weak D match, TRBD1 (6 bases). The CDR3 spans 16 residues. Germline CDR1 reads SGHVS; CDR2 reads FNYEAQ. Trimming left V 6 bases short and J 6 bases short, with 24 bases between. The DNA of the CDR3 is TGTGCCAGCAGTTTGAACCCCCTGGGGGCCTCCGGCGAGCAGTACTTC. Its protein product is CASSLNPLGASGEQYF.

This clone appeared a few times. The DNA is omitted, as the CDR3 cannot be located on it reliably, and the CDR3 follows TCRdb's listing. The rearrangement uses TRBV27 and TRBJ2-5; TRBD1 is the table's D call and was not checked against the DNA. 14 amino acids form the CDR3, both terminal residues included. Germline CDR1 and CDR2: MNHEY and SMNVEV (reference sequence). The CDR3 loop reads CASSFGEGAWEQYF.

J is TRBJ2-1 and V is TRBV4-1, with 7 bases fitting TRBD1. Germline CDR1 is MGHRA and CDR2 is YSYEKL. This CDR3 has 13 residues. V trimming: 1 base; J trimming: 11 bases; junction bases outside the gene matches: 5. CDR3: CASSQVPRGKQFF. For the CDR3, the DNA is TGCGCCAGCAGCCAAGTCCCCAGGGGGAAGCAGTTCTTC.

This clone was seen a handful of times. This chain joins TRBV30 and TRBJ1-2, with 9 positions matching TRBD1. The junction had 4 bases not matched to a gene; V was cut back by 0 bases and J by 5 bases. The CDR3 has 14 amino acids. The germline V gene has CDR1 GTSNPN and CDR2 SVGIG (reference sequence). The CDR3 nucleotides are TGTGCCTGGAGTGTACAGGGGGCTAGGTATGGCTACACCTTC. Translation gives CAWSVQGARYGYTF.

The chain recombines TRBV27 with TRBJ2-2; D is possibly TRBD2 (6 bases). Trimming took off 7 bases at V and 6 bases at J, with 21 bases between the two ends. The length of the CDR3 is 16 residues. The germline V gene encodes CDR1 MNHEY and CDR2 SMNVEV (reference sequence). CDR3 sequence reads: CASTPQSPGAPGELFF. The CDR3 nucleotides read TGTGCCAGCACCCCTCAGTCACCGGGAGCACCCGGGGAGCTGTTTTTT.

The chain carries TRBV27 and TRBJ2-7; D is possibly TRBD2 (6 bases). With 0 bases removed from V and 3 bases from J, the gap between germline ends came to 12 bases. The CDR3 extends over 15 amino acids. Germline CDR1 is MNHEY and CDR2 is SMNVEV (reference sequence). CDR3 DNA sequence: TGTGCCAGCAGTTTATCAGGGGACTGGGGCTACGAGCAGTACTTC. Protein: CASSLSGDWGYEQYF.

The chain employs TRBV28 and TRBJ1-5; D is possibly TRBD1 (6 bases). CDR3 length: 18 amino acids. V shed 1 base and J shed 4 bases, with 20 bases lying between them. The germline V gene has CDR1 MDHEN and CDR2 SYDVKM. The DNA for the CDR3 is TGTGCCAGCAGTTTATCGGGCGGCTACAGGGTGGGGAATCAGCCCCAGCATTTT. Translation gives CASSLSGGYRVGNQPQHF.

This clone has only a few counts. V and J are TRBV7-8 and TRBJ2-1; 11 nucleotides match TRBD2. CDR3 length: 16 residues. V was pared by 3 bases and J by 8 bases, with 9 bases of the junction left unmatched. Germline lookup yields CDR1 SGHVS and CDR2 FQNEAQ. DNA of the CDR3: TGTGCCAGCAGCTTGCCTAAGGTAGCGGGAGGGGATGAGCAGTTCTTC. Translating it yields CASSLPKVAGGDEQFF.